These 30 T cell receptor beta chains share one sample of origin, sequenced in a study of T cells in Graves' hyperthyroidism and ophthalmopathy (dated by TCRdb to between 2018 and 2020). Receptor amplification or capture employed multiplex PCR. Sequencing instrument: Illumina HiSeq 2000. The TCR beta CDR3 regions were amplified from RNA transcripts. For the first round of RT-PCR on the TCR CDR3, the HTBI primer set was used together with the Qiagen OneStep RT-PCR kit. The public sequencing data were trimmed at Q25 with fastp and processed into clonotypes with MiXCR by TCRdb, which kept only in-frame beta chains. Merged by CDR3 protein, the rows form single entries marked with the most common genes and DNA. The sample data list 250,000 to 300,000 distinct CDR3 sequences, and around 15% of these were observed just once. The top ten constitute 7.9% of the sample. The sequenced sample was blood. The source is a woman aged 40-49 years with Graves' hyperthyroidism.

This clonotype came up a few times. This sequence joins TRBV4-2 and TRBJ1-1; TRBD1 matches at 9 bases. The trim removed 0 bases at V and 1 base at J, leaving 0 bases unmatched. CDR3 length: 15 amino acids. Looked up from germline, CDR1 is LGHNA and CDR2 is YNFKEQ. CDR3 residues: CASSQETGGNTEAFF. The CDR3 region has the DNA TGTGCCAGCAGCCAAGAGACAGGGGGGAACACTGAAGCTTTCTTT.

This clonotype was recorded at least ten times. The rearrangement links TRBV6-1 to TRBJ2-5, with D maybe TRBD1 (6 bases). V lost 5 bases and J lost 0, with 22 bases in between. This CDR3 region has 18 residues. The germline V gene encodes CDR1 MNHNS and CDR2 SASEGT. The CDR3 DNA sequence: TGTGCCAGCAGTTTGAACACTCCTGGGGACACTTACCAAGAGACCCAGTACTTC. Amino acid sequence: CASSLNTPGDTYQETQYF.

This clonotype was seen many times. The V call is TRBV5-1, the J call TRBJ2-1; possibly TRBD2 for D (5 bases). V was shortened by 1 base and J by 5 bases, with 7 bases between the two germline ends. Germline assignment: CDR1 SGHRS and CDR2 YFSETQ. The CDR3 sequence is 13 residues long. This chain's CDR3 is CASSLIGDNEQFF. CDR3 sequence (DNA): TGCGCCAGCAGCTTGATCGGGGACAATGAGCAGTTCTTC.

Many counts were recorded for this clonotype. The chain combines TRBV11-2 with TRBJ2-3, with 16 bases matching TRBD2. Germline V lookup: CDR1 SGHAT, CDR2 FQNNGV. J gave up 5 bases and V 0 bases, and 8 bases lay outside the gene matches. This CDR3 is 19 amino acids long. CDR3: CASSLDSPGLAGGEDTQYF. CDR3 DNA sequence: TGTGCCAGCAGCTTAGATTCCCCGGGACTAGCGGGAGGGGAAGATACGCAGTATTTT.

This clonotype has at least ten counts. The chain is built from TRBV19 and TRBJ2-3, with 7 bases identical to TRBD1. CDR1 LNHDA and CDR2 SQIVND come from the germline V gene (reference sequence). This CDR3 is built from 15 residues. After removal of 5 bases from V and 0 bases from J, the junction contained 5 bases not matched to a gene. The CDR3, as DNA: TGTGCCAGTAGTTCCGAGGGGGCTAGCACAGATACGCAGTATTTT. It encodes CASSSEGASTDTQYF.

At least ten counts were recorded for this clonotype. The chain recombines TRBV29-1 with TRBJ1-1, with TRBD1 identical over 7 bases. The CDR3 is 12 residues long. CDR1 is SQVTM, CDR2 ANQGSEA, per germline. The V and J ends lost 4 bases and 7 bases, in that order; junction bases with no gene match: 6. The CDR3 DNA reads TGCAGCGTTGGGTTCGGGGACAGTGAAGCTTTCTTT. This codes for CSVGFGDSEAFF.

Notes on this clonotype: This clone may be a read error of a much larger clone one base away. The CDR3 sequence is CATSRGGGLIYGYAF. DNA of the CDR3: TGTGCCACCAGCAGAGGGGGGGGGCTCATCTATGGCTACGCCTTC. J is TRBJ1-2 and V is TRBV15, with a weak D call TRBD1 (6 bases). CDR1 LNHNV and CDR2 YYDKDF come from the germline V gene (reference sequence). The CDR3 extends over 15 amino acids.

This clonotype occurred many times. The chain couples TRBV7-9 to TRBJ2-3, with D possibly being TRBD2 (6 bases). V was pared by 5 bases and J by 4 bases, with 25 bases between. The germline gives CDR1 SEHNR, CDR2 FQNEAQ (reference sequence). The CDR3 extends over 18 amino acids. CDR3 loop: CASSPPFRLARRADTQYF. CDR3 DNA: TGTGCCAGCAGCCCACCCTTTCGTCTAGCGAGGCGCGCAGATACGCAGTATTTT.

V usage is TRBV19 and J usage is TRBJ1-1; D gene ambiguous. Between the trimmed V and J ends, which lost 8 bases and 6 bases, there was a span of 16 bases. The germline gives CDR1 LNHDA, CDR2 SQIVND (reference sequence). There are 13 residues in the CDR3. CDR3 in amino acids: CASLLNEGSEAFF. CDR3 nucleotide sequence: TGTGCCAGTTTGCTTAATGAGGGATCTGAAGCTTTCTTT.

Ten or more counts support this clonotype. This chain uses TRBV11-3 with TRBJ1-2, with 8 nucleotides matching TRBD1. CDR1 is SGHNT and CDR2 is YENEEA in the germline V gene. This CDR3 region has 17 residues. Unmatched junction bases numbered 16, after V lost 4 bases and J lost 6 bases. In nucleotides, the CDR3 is TGTGCCAGCAGCTCGGACGCGACAGGGGTCCCTTCTGATGGCTACACCTTC. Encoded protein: CASSSDATGVPSDGYTF.

The DNA for the CDR3 is TGTGCCAGCAGCCCCGCCAACGTCCTGACTTTC. Translating gives CASSPANVLTF. The rearrangement joins TRBV7-2 to TRBJ2-6, with no clear D. This CDR3 region has 11 residues. V shed 5 bases and J shed 7 bases, with 3 bases lying between them. Per germline, CDR1 SGHTA and CDR2 FQGNSA.

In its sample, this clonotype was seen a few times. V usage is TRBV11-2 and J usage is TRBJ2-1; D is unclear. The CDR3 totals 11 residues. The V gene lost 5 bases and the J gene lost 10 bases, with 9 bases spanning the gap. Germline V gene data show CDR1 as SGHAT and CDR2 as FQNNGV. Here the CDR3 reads CASSQYGEQFF. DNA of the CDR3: TGTGCCAGCAGCCAATATGGGGAGCAGTTCTTC.

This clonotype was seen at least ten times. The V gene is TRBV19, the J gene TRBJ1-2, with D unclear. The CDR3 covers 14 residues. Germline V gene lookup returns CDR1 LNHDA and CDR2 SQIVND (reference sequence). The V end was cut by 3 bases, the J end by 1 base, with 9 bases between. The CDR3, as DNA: TGTGCCAGTAGTATTCGTACAGATAACTATGGCTACACCTTC. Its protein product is CASSIRTDNYGYTF.

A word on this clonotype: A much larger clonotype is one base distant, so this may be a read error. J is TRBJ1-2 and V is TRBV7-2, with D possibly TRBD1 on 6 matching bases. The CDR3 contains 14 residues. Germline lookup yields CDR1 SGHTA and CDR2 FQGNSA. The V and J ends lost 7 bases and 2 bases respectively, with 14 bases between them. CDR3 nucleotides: TGTGCCAGCACCTGGGGGGGGGCGAACTATGGCTACACCTTC. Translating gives CASTWGGANYGYTF.

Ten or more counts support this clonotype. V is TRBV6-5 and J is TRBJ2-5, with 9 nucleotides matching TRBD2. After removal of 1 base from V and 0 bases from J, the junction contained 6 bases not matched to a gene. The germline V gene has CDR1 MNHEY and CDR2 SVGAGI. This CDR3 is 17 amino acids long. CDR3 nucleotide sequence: TGTGCCAGCAGTTACTTCTCTAGCGGGGAGTACCAAGAGACCCAGTACTTC. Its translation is CASSYFSSGEYQETQYF.

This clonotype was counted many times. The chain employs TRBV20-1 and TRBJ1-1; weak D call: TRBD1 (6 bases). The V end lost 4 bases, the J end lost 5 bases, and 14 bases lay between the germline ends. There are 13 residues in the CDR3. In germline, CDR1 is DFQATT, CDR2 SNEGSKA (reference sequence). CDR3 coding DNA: TGCAGTGCTACCCGGACAGACGAAACTGAAGCTTTCTTT. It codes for CSATRTDETEAFF.

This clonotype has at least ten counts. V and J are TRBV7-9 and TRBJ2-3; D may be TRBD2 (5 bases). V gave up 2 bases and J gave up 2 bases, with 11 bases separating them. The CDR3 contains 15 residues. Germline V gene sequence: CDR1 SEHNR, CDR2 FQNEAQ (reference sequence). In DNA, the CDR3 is TGTGCCAGCAGCTTATGGGTAGCGCTCACAGATACGCAGTATTTT. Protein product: CASSLWVALTDTQYF.

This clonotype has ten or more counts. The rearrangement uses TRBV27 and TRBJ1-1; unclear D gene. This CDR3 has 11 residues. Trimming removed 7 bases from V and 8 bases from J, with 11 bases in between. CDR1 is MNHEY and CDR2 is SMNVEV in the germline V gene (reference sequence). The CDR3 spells CASTDSGEAFF. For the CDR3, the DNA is TGTGCCAGCACCGACTCCGGAGAAGCTTTCTTT.

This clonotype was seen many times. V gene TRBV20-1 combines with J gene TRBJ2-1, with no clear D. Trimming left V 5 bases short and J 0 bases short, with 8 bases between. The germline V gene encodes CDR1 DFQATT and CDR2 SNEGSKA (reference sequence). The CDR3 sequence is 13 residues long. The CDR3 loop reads CSACPYSYNEQFF. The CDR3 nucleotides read TGCAGTGCTTGCCCCTACTCCTACAATGAGCAGTTCTTC.

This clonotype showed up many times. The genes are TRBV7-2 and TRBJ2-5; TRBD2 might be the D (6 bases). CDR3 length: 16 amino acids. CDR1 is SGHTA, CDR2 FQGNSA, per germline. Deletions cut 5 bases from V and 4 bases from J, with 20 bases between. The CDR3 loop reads CASSQMGQRASETQYF. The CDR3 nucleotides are TGTGCCAGCAGCCAAATGGGCCAGCGGGCTTCAGAGACCCAGTACTTC.

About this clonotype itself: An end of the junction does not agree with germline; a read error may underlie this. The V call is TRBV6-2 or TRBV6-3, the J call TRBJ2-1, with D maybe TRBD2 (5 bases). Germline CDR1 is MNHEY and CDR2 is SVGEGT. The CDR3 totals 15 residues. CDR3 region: CASSYVAGPYNEQLF. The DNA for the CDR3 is TGTGCCAGCAGTTACGTGGCGGGCCCCTACAATGAGCAGCTCTTC.

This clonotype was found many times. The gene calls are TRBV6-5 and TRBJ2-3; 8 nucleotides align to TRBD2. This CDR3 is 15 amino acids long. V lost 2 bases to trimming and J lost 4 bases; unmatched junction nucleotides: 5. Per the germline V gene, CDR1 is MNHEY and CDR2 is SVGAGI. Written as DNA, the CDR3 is TGTGCCAGCAGTTACAGAGCGGGAGTTGCAGATACGCAGTATTTT. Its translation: CASSYRAGVADTQYF.

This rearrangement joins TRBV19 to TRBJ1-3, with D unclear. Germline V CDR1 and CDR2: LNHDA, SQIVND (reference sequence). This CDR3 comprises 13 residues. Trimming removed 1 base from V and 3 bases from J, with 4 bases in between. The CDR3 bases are TGTGCCAGTAGTATAGTTGATGGAAACACCATATATTTT. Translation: CASSIVDGNTIYF.

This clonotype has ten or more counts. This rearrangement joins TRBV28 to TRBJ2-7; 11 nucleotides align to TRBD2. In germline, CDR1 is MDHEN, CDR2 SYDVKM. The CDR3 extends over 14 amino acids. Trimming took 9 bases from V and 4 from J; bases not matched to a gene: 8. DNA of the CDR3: TGTGCCAGGCATCTGACTAGCGGGACGTACGAGCAGTACTTC. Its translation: CARHLTSGTYEQYF.

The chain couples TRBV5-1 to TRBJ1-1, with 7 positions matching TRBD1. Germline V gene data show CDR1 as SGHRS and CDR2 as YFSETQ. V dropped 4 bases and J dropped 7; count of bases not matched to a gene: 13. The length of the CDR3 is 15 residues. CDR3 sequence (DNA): TGCGCCAGCAGCCCTGACAGGGCTTTGGTAAGTGAAGCTTTCTTT. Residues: CASSPDRALVSEAFF. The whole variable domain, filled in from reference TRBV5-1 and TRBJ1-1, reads KAGVTQTPRYLIKTRGQQVTLSCSPISGHRSVSWYQQTPGQGLQFLFEYFSETQRNKGNFPGRFSGRQFSNSRSEMNVSTLELGDSALYLCASSPDRALVSEAFFGQGTRLTVV.

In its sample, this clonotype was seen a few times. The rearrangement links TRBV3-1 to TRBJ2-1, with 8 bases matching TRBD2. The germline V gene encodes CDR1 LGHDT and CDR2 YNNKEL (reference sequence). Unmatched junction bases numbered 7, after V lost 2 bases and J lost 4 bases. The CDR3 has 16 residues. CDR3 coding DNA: TGTGCCAGCAGCCAATCGTCGGGAGGGGGGTACAATGAGCAGTTCTTC. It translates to CASSQSSGGGYNEQFF.

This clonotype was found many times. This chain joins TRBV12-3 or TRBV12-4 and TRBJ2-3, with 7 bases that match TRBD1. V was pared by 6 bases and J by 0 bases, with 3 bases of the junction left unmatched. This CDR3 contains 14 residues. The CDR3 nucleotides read TGTGCCAGCAGAAGGACAGGTAGCACAGATACGCAGTATTTT. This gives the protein CASRRTGSTDTQYF.

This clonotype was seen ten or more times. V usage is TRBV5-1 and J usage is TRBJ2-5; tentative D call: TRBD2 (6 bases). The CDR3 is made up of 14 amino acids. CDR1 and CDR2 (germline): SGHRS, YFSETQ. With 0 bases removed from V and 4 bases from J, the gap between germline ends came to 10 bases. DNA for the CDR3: TGCGCCAGCAGCTTGGCGGGAGTTTCAGAGACCCAGTACTTC. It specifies CASSLAGVSETQYF.

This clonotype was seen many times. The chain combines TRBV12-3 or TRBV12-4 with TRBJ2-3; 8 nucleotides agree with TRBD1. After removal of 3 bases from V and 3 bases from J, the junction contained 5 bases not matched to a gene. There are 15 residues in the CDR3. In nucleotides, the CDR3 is TGTGCCAGCAGTTTCAACAGGGGGTCTACAGATACGCAGTATTTT. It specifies CASSFNRGSTDTQYF.

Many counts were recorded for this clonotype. CDR3 protein: CASSLPLGQETQYF. Written as DNA, the CDR3 is TGTGCCAGCAGCCTACCATTGGGACAAGAGACCCAGTACTTC. The chain has TRBV7-9 and TRBJ2-5; no definite D call. The germline V gene encodes CDR1 SEHNR and CDR2 FQNEAQ (reference sequence). V lost 5 bases, J lost 2 bases, and 12 bases lay in between. The CDR3 contains 14 residues.